Shown below are 30 T cell receptor beta chains from a single sample sequenced in a study of OX40 agonist ivuxolimab in advanced cancers. The protocol was immunoSEQ multiplex PCR, while the TCRdb copy is restricted to in-frame clones and leaves out a portion. The profile shows some 73,000 clones, approximately 90% of them singletons. The sequencing here drew on CD4+ or CD8+ T cells sorted from blood, taken in a trial of the OX40 agonist ivuxolimab. The receptor set was obtained from an adult with an advanced solid tumor such as melanoma, head and neck, liver or kidney cancer.

V and J are TRBV27 and TRBJ2-1; 9 nucleotides align to TRBD1. This CDR3 is 14 amino acids long. Germline assignment: CDR1 MNHEY and CDR2 SMNVEV (reference sequence). Germline trimming cut 8 bases from V and 15 bases from J; bases unmatched to any gene: 17. The CDR3 DNA is TGTGCCAGCGGGGGGACAGGGCTTCCCTTGGGGCCGTTCTTC. It codes for CASGGTGLPLGPFF.

The rearrangement links TRBV16 to TRBJ2-3; D is unclear. This CDR3 region has 12 residues. Germline loops: CDR1 KGHSY, CDR2 FQNENV. Trimming removed 8 bases from V and 4 bases from J, with 10 bases in between. This CDR3 is CASYDGPDTQYF. The CDR3 bases are TGTGCCAGCTACGACGGACCAGATACGCAGTATTTT. The whole variable domain, remainder taken from reference TRBV16 and TRBJ2-3, is GEEVAQTPKHLVRGEGQKAKLYCAPIKGHSYVFWYQQVLKNEFKFLISFQNENVFDETGMPKERFSAKCLPNSPCSLEIQATKLEDSAVYFCASYDGPDTQYFGPGTRLTVL.

This chain joins TRBV5-1 and TRBJ2-1; no reliable D call. The length of the CDR3 is 11 residues. Trimming pared 4 bases from V and 5 bases from J, leaving 4 bases between. In germline, CDR1 is SGHRS, CDR2 YFSETQ. This chain's CDR3 is CASSGDNEQFF. CDR3 DNA sequence: TGCGCCAGCAGCGGGGACAATGAGCAGTTCTTC.

This sequence joins TRBV4-1 and TRBJ2-7; TRBD1 agrees at 7 bases. Per germline, CDR1 MGHRA and CDR2 YSYEKL. Unmatched junction bases numbered 2, after V lost 0 bases and J lost 0 bases. The CDR3 runs to 15 residues. The CDR3 reads CASSQEGQLSYEQYF. CDR3 nucleotide sequence: TGCGCCAGCAGCCAAGAGGGACAGCTCTCCTACGAGCAGTACTTC.

The chain carries TRBV5-1 and TRBJ1-1; D not certain. The CDR3 sequence is 16 residues long. Germline CDR1 reads SGHRS; CDR2 reads YFSETQ. V gave up 4 bases and J gave up 1 base, with 17 bases separating them. The DNA of the CDR3 is TGCGCCAGCAGCCCCGTAGGGAGTCTAGGGAACACTGAAGCTTTCTTT. This translates into CASSPVGSLGNTEAFF.

This chain connects TRBV15 to TRBJ2-7, with a weak D call TRBD1 (6 bases). V lost 5 bases, J lost 3 bases, and 14 bases lay in between. CDR1 and CDR2 (germline): LNHNV, YYDKDF (reference sequence). CDR3 length: 14 residues. The CDR3 sequence is CATSSPDRFYEQYF. For the CDR3, the DNA is TGTGCCACCAGCTCCCCCGACAGGTTCTACGAGCAGTACTTC.

The gene calls are TRBV2 and TRBJ2-7, with D possibly TRBD1 on 5 matching bases. This CDR3 has 13 residues. V lost 10 bases to trimming and J lost 1 base, with 14 bases between them. Germline V gene lookup returns CDR1 SNHLY and CDR2 FYNNEI. The CDR3 reads CATERPGSYEQYF. CDR3 in DNA: TGTGCCACCGAACGCCCAGGGTCCTACGAGCAGTACTTC.

This clone was observed a single time. At one boundary the junction diverges from the germline segment, which might be a read error. The CDR3 DNA sequence: TGTGCCAGCAGAGTCCGGGACTACCCTAACTGTGGCTACACCTTC. The encoded protein is CASRVRDYPNCGYTF. The V call is TRBV6-5, the J call TRBJ1-2, with D possibly matching TRBD1 (5 bases). Germline V lookup: CDR1 MNHEY, CDR2 SVGAGI. The CDR3 spans 15 residues.

V is TRBV27 and J is TRBJ1-1; no reliable D call. Trimming took off 7 bases at V and 1 base at J, with 16 bases between the two ends. Per germline, CDR1 MNHEY and CDR2 SMNVEV (reference sequence). The CDR3 is 15 residues long. CDR3 loop: CASNQRQARNTEAFF. CDR3 in DNA: TGTGCCAGCAATCAGCGCCAAGCAAGGAACACTGAAGCTTTCTTT.

This rearrangement joins TRBV28 to TRBJ2-2; 12 bases align to TRBD2. Germline CDR1 is MDHEN and CDR2 is SYDVKM. There are 16 residues in the CDR3. V gave up 3 bases and J gave up 4 bases; unmatched junction bases: 3. CDR3 sequence (DNA): TGTGCCAGCAGTTTCTGGACTAGCGGGACCACCGGGGAGCTGTTTTTT. Encoded protein: CASSFWTSGTTGELFF.

The chain's CDR3 is CASSLDRRGSGELFF. DNA of the CDR3: TGTGCCAGCAGCTTAGACAGGAGGGGGTCCGGGGAGCTGTTTTTT. The chain combines TRBV11-3 with TRBJ2-2, with D perhaps given as TRBD1 or TRBD2 (6 bases each). Per the germline V gene, CDR1 is SGHNT and CDR2 is YENEEA. Trimming took off 0 bases at V and 6 bases at J, with 11 bases between the two ends. There are 15 residues in the CDR3.

The J gene is TRBJ2-2, the V gene TRBV7-9; a weak D match, TRBD2 (7 bases). The CDR3 spans 16 residues. CDR1 and CDR2 (germline): SEHNR, FQNEAQ (reference sequence). The ends were cut back, 1 base at V and 4 bases at J, with 13 bases in the middle. CDR3 sequence (DNA): TGTGCCAGCAGCTTAGAGGCGGGGGCCCGCACCGGGGAGCTGTTTTTT. Translation: CASSLEAGARTGELFF.

The gene calls are TRBV2 and TRBJ1-1, with D unresolved. Germline V gene lookup returns CDR1 SNHLY and CDR2 FYNNEI. V gave up 9 bases and J gave up 0 bases, with 17 bases separating them. The CDR3 consists of 15 residues. CDR3 sequence: CASRYGVRMNTEAFF. DNA of the CDR3: TGTGCCAGTCGCTATGGGGTTAGAATGAACACTGAAGCTTTCTTT.

The chain has TRBV19 and TRBJ2-1, with 15 bases matching TRBD2. V shed 5 bases, J shed 0 bases, and the junction held 8 bases outside the gene matches. Germline CDR1 and CDR2: LNHDA and SQIVND (reference sequence). This CDR3 region has 19 residues. Written as DNA, the CDR3 is TGTGCCAGTAGTGGGGGACTAGCGGGAGGTCCCACCTCCTACAATGAGCAGTTCTTC. Translating gives CASSGGLAGGPTSYNEQFF.

The rearrangement uses TRBV4-1 and TRBJ2-7, with D maybe TRBD2 (6 bases). The V and J ends lost 1 base and 3 bases respectively, with 13 bases between them. The germline gives CDR1 MGHRA, CDR2 YSYEKL. The CDR3 extends over 15 amino acids. This chain's CDR3 is CASSQVFPGVYEQYF. DNA for the CDR3: TGCGCCAGCAGCCAAGTCTTCCCGGGGGTCTACGAGCAGTACTTC.

The J gene is TRBJ2-3, the V gene TRBV27; D unresolved. CDR1 MNHEY and CDR2 SMNVEV come from the germline V gene (reference sequence). Trimming removed 0 bases from V and 1 base from J, with 8 bases in between. This CDR3 has 15 residues. Here the CDR3 reads CASSLSGRGTDTQYF. As DNA, the CDR3 is TGTGCCAGCAGTTTATCGGGTAGGGGCACAGATACGCAGTATTTT.

J is TRBJ2-1 and V is TRBV6-1; D remains unclear. Germline V gene data show CDR1 as MNHNS and CDR2 as SASEGT. V lost 8 bases and J lost 0, with 8 bases in between. This CDR3 is built from 13 residues. The CDR3: CASGISSYNEQFF. The CDR3 DNA sequence: TGTGCCAGCGGGATCAGCTCCTACAATGAGCAGTTCTTC.

The rearrangement joins TRBV5-8 to TRBJ2-7, with TRBD1 matching 9 bases. This CDR3 contains 15 residues. Per germline, CDR1 SGHTS and CDR2 YDEGEE. After removal of 1 base from V and 7 bases from J, the junction contained 9 bases not matched to a gene. DNA of the CDR3: TGTGCCAGCAGCTTGACCGCCTACAGGGGGCAAGAGCAGTACTTC. As protein: CASSLTAYRGQEQYF.

V usage is TRBV30 and J usage is TRBJ2-1, with D possibly TRBD1 on 6 matching bases. V shed 0 bases and J shed 4 bases, with 13 bases lying between them. Germline values: CDR1 GTSNPN, CDR2 SVGIG (reference sequence). The CDR3 loop spans 15 amino acids. The CDR3, as DNA: TGTGCCTGGAGTGTAAAGGGGGTAGAGTACAATGAGCAGTTCTTC. This encodes CAWSVKGVEYNEQFF. Supplemented by reference TRBV30 and TRBJ2-1, the full variable domain reads SQTIHQWPATLVQPVGSPLSLECTVEGTSNPNLYWYRQAAGRGLQLLFYSVGIGQISSEVPQNLSASRPQDRQFILSSKKLLLSDSGFYLCAWSVKGVEYNEQFFGPGTRLTVL.

The gene calls are TRBV7-8 and TRBJ2-7; D gene uncertain. Trimming shortened V by 0 bases and J by 4 bases, and 10 bases separated the two germline ends. From germline, CDR1 is SGHVS and CDR2 FQNEAQ. The CDR3 spans 14 residues. The CDR3 DNA follows: TGTGCCAGCAGCTTAGCAGTCACTTCGTACGAGCAGTACTTC. Translated: CASSLAVTSYEQYF. The full variable domain, in which reference TRBV7-8 and TRBJ2-7 provide the parts outside the CDR3, is GAGVSQSPRYKVAKRGQDVALRCDPISGHVSLFWYQQALGQGPEFLTYFQNEAQLDKSGLPSDRFFAERPEGSVSTLKIQRTQQEDSAVYLCASSLAVTSYEQYFGPGTRLTVT.

V gene TRBV5-6 combines with J gene TRBJ1-2; D possibly corresponds to TRBD1 (5 bases). Trimming pared 6 bases from V and 7 bases from J, leaving 16 bases between. The CDR3 has 13 amino acids. CDR1 SGHDT and CDR2 YYEEEE come from the germline V gene. CDR3 loop: CASTGLGTGGYTF. CDR3 coding DNA: TGTGCCAGCACCGGGCTTGGGACGGGTGGCTACACCTTC.

The rearrangement links TRBV5-4 to TRBJ2-3; 9 nucleotides agree with TRBD1. Germline CDR1 SGHNT, CDR2 YYREEE (reference sequence). The CDR3 runs 14 residues. The V gene end was trimmed by 6 bases and the J gene end by 6 bases; junction bases not matched to a gene: 8. The CDR3 nucleotides read TGTGCCAGCATCTTACAGGGGGCGGTGGATACGCAGTATTTT. Its protein product is CASILQGAVDTQYF. Full variable domain (remainder filled in from reference TRBV5-4 and TRBJ2-3): ETGVTQSPTHLIKTRGQQVTLRCSSQSGHNTVSWYQQALGQGPQFIFQYYREEENGRGNFPPRFSGLQFPNYSSELNVNALELDDSALYLCASILQGAVDTQYFGPGTRLTVL.

The rearrangement links TRBV19 to TRBJ2-1, with D unclear. Germline values: CDR1 LNHDA, CDR2 SQIVND (reference sequence). Trimming pared 6 bases from V and 2 bases from J, leaving 11 bases between. CDR3 size: 14 residues. The CDR3 DNA follows: TGTGCCAGTAGAGTGACGGTTACCTACAATGAGCAGTTCTTC. It codes for CASRVTVTYNEQFF. Variable domain in full (rest from reference TRBV19 and TRBJ2-1): DGGITQSPKYLFRKEGQNVTLSCEQNLNHDAMYWYRQDPGQGLRLIYYSQIVNDFQKGDIAEGYSVSREKKESFPLTVTSAQKNPTAFYLCASRVTVTYNEQFFGPGTRLTVL.

V gene TRBV13 combines with J gene TRBJ2-3; no definite D call. With 1 base removed from V and 3 bases from J, the gap between germline ends came to 11 bases. Germline CDR1 reads PRHDT; CDR2 reads FYEKMQ (reference sequence). The CDR3 has 15 residues. CDR3 in amino acids: CASSLETEATDTQYF. The CDR3 DNA sequence: TGTGCCAGCAGCTTAGAAACAGAGGCGACAGATACGCAGTATTTT.

This rearrangement joins TRBV9 to TRBJ2-7; TRBD1 is a possible D gene (6 bases). The germline V and J ends were trimmed by 0 bases and 3 bases, with 10 bases remaining between them. The germline V gene encodes CDR1 SGDLS and CDR2 YYNGEE. This CDR3 is built from 14 residues. The DNA for the CDR3 is TGTGCCAGCAGCGTAGAAAGAGGGGGCTACGAGCAGTACTTC. Translation: CASSVERGGYEQYF.

The V call is TRBV19, the J call TRBJ1-3; no reliable D call. Trimming shortened V by 1 base and J by 0 bases, and 7 bases separated the two germline ends. CDR1 and CDR2 from the germline V gene are LNHDA and SQIVND (reference sequence). This CDR3 has 15 residues. The CDR3 here is CASSIVENSGNTIYF. DNA of the CDR3: TGTGCCAGTAGTATAGTTGAAAACTCTGGAAACACCATATATTTT.

This clone appeared a single time. This chain connects TRBV30 to TRBJ2-7; TRBD1 might be the D (6 bases). The CDR3 is 13 amino acids. The germline CDR1 and CDR2 sequences are GTSNPN and SVGIG (reference sequence). With 4 bases removed from V and 2 bases from J, the gap between germline ends came to 12 bases. The CDR3 sequence: CAWMPGQPYEQYF. The CDR3, as DNA: TGTGCCTGGATGCCGGGACAACCCTACGAGCAGTACTTC.

This chain joins TRBV14 and TRBJ2-3; D may be TRBD1 (6 bases). Germline V lookup: CDR1 SGHDN, CDR2 FVKESK. The CDR3 is 15 amino acids. V was cut by 3 bases and J by 0 bases, with 10 bases left in between. The CDR3 region is CASSQGQTSTDTQYF. The CDR3 nucleotides read TGTGCCAGCAGCCAGGGACAAACTAGCACAGATACGCAGTATTTT. Combining the CDR3 with reference TRBV14 and TRBJ2-3 gives the whole variable domain EAGVTQFPSHSVIEKGQTVTLRCDPISGHDNLYWYRRVMGKEIKFLLHFVKESKQDESGMPNNRFLAERTGGTYSTLKVQPAELEDSGVYFCASSQGQTSTDTQYFGPGTRLTVL.

The J gene is TRBJ2-1, the V gene TRBV6-5, with a possible D match to TRBD2 (5 bases). V was pared by 6 bases and J by 8 bases, with 11 bases between. This CDR3 is built from 12 residues. Germline CDR1 is MNHEY and CDR2 is SVGAGI. Here the CDR3 reads CASSPDSHEQFF. As DNA, the CDR3 is TGTGCCAGCAGCCCGGACTCCCATGAGCAGTTCTTC.

This sequence joins TRBV19 and TRBJ1-6; D ambiguous. Trimming shortened V by 6 bases and J by 6 bases, and 9 bases separated the two germline ends. The CDR3 has 13 residues. The V gene's germline CDR1 is LNHDA and CDR2 SQIVND (reference sequence). CDR3 in amino acids: CASRQAGNSPLHF. The CDR3 DNA follows: TGTGCCAGTAGGCAGGCTGGTAATTCACCCCTCCACTTT. Full variable domain (outside the CDR3, taken from reference TRBV19 and TRBJ1-6): DGGITQSPKYLFRKEGQNVTLSCEQNLNHDAMYWYRQDPGQGLRLIYYSQIVNDFQKGDIAEGYSVSREKKESFPLTVTSAQKNPTAFYLCASRQAGNSPLHFGNGTRLTVT.